This entry features one TCR beta chain sequence. These data belong to a study of technical replicates of blood from several donors. Measured with immunoSEQ multiplex PCR; TCRdb has only the in-frame clones, and not every one. This repertoire shows roughly 60,000 clones, approximately 87% found once; its top ten account for roughly 5%. Sequencing was performed on PBMCs. This receptor was obtained from a human donor in good health. Some clones in this sample may be carry-over from other donors' samples.

In nucleotides, the CDR3 is TGTGCCAGTGGACAGGACAGTAATAATTCACCCCTCCACTTT. It yields the protein CASGQDSNNSPLHF. The V and J genes are TRBV19 and TRBJ1-6; 7 nucleotides line up with TRBD1. V was clipped by 8 bases and J by 5 bases; unmatched bases: 6. CDR1 is LNHDA and CDR2 is SQIVND in the germline V gene (reference sequence). The CDR3 is 14 residues long.